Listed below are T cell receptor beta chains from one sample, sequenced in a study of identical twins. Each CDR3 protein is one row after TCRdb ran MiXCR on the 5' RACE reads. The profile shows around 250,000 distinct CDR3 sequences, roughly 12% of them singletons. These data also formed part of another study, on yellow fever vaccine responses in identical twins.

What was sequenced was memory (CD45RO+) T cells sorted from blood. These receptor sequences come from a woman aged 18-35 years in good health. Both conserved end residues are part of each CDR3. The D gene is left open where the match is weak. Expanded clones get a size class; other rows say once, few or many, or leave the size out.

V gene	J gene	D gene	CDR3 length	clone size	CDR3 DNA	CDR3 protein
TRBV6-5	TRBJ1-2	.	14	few	TGTGCCAGCAGTTACGGTCACTCCGGCTATGGCTACACCTTC	CASSYGHSGYGYTF
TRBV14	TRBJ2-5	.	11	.	TGTGCCAGCAGCGAGCAAGAGACCCAGTACTTC	CASSEQETQYF
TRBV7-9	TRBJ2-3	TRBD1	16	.	TGTGCCAGCAGCTTACAAGGACAGGGGAACACAGATACGCAGTATTTT	CASSLQGQGNTDTQYF
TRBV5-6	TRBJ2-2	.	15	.	TGTGCCAGCAGCTCACGGGACATTTTTGCCGGGGAGCTGTTTTTT	CASSSRDIFAGELFF
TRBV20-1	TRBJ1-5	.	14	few	TGCAGTGCTAGGGGTGGACAGCACAATCAGCCCCAGCATTTT	CSARGGQHNQPQHF
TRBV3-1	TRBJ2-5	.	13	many	TGTGCCAGCAGCCACCGGGACGGCGGAGCCCAGTACTTC	CASSHRDGGAQYF
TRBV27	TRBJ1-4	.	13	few	TGTGCCAGCGGGATAGGGCGGCTTGAAAAACTGTTTTTT	CASGIGRLEKLFF
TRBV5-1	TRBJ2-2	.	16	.	TGCGCCAGCAGCTTGGAGCTCGGAACTAACACCGGGGAGCTGTTTTTT	CASSLELGTNTGELFF
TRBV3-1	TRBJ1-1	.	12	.	TGTGCCAGCAGCCAACGACAGGCCGAAGCTTTCTTT	CASSQRQAEAFF
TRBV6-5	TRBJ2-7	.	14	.	TGTGCCAGCAGTTACTCGTCACAATACTACGAGCAGTACTTC	CASSYSSQYYEQYF
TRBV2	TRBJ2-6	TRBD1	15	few	TGTGCCACGGGACAGGAATCCTCTGGGGCCAACGTCCTGACTTTC	CATGQESSGANVLTF
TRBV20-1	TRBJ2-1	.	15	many	TGCAGTGCTAAGAATACGGGAATAGACTACAATGAGCAGTTCTTC	CSAKNTGIDYNEQFF
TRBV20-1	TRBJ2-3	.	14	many	TGCAGTGCTAGAACTTTGGGGGATCCACATACGCAGTATTTT	CSARTLGDPHTQYF
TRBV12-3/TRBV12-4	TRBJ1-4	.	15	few	TGTGCCAGCAGCCCAGGTGGAGGGTATGATGAAAAACTGTTTTTT	CASSPGGGYDEKLFF
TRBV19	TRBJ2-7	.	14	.	TGTGCCAGTAAACAAACCTCAGGAGTCGGCGAGCAGTACTTC	CASKQTSGVGEQYF
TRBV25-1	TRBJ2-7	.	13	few	TGTGCCAGCAGCGGCACCCCCCTTGTCGAGCAGTACTTC	CASSGTPLVEQYF
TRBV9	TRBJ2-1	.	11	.	TGTGCCAGCAGTAGGGGTATTGAGCAGTTCTTC	CASSRGIEQFF
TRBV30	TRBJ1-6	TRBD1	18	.	TGTGCCTGGAGTGTCGGAGCAGGGGGCTCTACATATAATTCACCCCTCCACTTT	CAWSVGAGGSTYNSPLHF
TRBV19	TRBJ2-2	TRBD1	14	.	TGTGCCAGCCACAGGGGGCGGGACACCGGGGAGCTGTTTTTT	CASHRGRDTGELFF
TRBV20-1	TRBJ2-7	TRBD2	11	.	TGCAGTGCTAGAGAGGGACTAAAGCAGTACTTC	CSAREGLKQYF
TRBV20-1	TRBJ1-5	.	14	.	TGCAGTGCCCCCTCAGGAGTTAGCAATCAGCCCCAGCATTTT	CSAPSGVSNQPQHF
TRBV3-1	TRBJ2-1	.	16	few	TGTGCCAGCAGCCAAGGATGGGGCGGGACCGACAATGAGCAGTTCTTC	CASSQGWGGTDNEQFF
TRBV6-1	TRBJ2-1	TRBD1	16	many	TGTGCCAGCAGAAATGAACAGGGGGTCTCCTACAATGAGCAGTTCTTC	CASRNEQGVSYNEQFF
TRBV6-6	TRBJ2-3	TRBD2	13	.	TGTGCCAGCAGTCGGGAGGGTGGAGATACGCAGTATTTT	CASSREGGDTQYF
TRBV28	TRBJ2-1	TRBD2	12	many	TGTGCCAGCAGCCCAACTAGCGGGAAGCAGTTCTTC	CASSPTSGKQFF
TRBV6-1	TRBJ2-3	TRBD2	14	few	TGTGCCAGCAGTAAGACTAGCGGGGCAGATACGCAGTATTTT	CASSKTSGADTQYF
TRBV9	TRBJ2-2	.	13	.	TGTGCCAGCAGCGTAGTCGCCGGGGGGGAGCTGTTTTTT	CASSVVAGGELFF
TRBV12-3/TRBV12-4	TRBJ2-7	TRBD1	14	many	TGTGCCAGCAGGGGCACAGGGGGACGAAAGGAGCAGTACTTC	CASRGTGGRKEQYF
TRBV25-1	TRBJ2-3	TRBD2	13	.	TGTGCCAGCGGTAAGACTAGCGGGGATACGCAGTATTTT	CASGKTSGDTQYF
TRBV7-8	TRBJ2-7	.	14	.	TGTGCCAGCAGCTTCGGGGGCCCTTTTGACGAGCAGTACTTC	CASSFGGPFDEQYF
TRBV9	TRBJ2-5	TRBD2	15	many	TGTGCCAGCAGCCCAGCGGGTAGCGGGCAAGAGACCCAGTACTTC	CASSPAGSGQETQYF
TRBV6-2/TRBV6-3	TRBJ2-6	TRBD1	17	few	TGTGCCAGCAAAAGGACAGGACCCCAGGGTGGGGCCAACGTCCTGACTTTC	CASKRTGPQGGANVLTF
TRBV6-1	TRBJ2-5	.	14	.	TGTGCCACCACCCCCCTGGGGATCCAAGAGACCCAGTACTTC	CATTPLGIQETQYF
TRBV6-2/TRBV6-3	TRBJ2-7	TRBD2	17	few	TGTGCCAGCAGTTCCGCGGGCGGGAGGGCCGACTCCTACGAGCAGTACTTC	CASSSAGGRADSYEQYF
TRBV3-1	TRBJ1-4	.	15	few	TGTGCCAGCAGCCAAACGTACCGCGCAAATGAAAAACTGTTTTTT	CASSQTYRANEKLFF
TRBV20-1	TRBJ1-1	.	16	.	TGCAGTGCTAGAGACTCCCTCGGGGACCTGAACACTGAAGCTTTCTTT	CSARDSLGDLNTEAFF
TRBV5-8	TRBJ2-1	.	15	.	TGTGCCAGCAGCCCTGGGATAGGGGTGTACAATGAGCAGTTCTTC	CASSPGIGVYNEQFF
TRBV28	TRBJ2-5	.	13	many	TGTGCCAGCAGCTTATCAGGGAGAGAGACCCAGTACTTC	CASSLSGRETQYF
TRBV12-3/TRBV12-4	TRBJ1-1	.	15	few	TGTGCCAGCAGCCCCAATACAGGGTCGGGCACTGAAGCTTTCTTT	CASSPNTGSGTEAFF
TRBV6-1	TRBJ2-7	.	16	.	TGTGCCAGCAGTCCGGGACTCACCGCGGGTTCCTACGAGCAGTACTTC	CASSPGLTAGSYEQYF
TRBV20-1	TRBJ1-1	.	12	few	TGCAGTGCTAAAAACCCCGGTTTAGAAGCTTTCTTT	CSAKNPGLEAFF
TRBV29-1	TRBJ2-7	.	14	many	TGCAGCGTTGAAGATCCAAAGGCGTCCTACGAGCAGTACTTC	CSVEDPKASYEQYF
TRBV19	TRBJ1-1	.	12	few	TGTGCCAGTAGTTTTATGGGGACTGAAGCTTTCTTT	CASSFMGTEAFF
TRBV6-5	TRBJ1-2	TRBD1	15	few	TGTGCCAGCACTTATGCCAGGGGGGGAGCCTATGGCTACACCTTC	CASTYARGGAYGYTF
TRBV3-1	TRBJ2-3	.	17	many	TGTGCCAGCAGCCAACGGGGGGCGAAGGGTATCACAGATACGCAGTATTTT	CASSQRGAKGITDTQYF
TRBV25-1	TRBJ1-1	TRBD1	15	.	TGTGCCAGCAGTCCACGGGACAGGACGAACACTGAAGCTTTCTTT	CASSPRDRTNTEAFF
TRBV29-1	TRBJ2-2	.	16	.	TGCAGCGTTGAAGGACGGGGTCTTTCTAACACCGGGGAGCTGTTTTTT	CSVEGRGLSNTGELFF
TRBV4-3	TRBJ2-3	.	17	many	TGCGCCAGCAGCCAAGGGCTCCAACAGGGCCCCACAGATACGCAGTATTTT	CASSQGLQQGPTDTQYF
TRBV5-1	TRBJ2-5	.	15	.	TGCGCCAGCAGCTTGCGCCCGGGGGTCCAAGAGACCCAGTACTTC	CASSLRPGVQETQYF
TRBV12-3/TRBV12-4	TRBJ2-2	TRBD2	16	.	TGTGCCAGCAGTTTAGGTAGCGGGAGATTTCACCGGGAGCTGTTTTTT	CASSLGSGRFHRELFF
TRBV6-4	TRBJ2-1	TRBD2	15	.	TGTGCCAGCAGTGACTCTAGCGGGGGGGCCCATGAGCAGTTCTTC	CASSDSSGGAHEQFF
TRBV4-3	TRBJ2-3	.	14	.	TGCGCCAGCAGCCAGGGGACCAACACAGATACGCAGTATTTT	CASSQGTNTDTQYF
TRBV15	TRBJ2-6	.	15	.	TGTGCCACCAGCAGGGTCAGCTCTGGGGCCAACGTCCTGACTTTC	CATSRVSSGANVLTF
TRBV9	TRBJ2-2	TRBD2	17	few	TGTGCCAGCAGCGATAGCGGGGGGGCCGGTCAGGCCGGGGAGCTGTTTTTT	CASSDSGGAGQAGELFF
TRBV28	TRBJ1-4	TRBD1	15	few	TGTGCCAGCAGCCCCAGGACAGGCTCTAATGAAAAACTGTTTTTT	CASSPRTGSNEKLFF
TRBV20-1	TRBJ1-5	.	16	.	TGCAGTGCTATCCGGGTTTCGGGGTATAGCAATCAGCCCCAGCATTTT	CSAIRVSGYSNQPQHF
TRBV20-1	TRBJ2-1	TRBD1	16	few	TGCAGTGCCCCCCAATTTGGGACAGGGGGTAGAAATGAGCAGTTCTTC	CSAPQFGTGGRNEQFF